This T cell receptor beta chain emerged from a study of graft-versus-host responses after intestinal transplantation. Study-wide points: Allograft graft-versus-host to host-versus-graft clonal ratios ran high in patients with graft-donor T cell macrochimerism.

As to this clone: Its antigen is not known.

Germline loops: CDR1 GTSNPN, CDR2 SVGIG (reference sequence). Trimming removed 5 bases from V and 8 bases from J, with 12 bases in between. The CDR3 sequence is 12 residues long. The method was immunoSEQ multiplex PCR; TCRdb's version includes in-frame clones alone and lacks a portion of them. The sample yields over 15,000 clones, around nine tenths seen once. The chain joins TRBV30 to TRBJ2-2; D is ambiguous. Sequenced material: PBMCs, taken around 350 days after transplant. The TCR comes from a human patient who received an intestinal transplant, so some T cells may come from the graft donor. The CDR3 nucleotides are TGTGCCTGGGGGTCGTGGACGGGGGAGCTGTTTTTT. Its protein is CAWGSWTGELFF.